The 25 T cell receptor beta chains presented below share a single source sample, sequenced in a study of radiation and T cells in renal cell carcinoma. Time point here: blood 2 weeks post-SBRT. Specified treatment: 15 Gy SBRT to primary tumor, nephrectomy 4 weeks later. Some clones are missing from TCRdb's copy, which holds only in-frame ones; the method was immunoSEQ multiplex PCR. The sample consists of some 130,000 clones, 81% of them appearing once. The material was blood, obtained from a patient whose treatment included radiotherapy and nephrectomy. These TCRs come from a woman aged 60-75 years with renal cell carcinoma.

This chain uses TRBV28 with TRBJ2-1; 13 bases line up with TRBD2. In germline, CDR1 is MDHEN, CDR2 SYDVKM. This CDR3 spans 14 amino acids. With V trimmed by 8 bases and J by 6 bases, 4 bases remained unmatched. CDR3: CASVLAGGANEQFF. In DNA, the CDR3 is TGTGCCAGCGTACTAGCGGGGGGGGCCAATGAGCAGTTCTTC. The full variable domain, in which reference TRBV28 and TRBJ2-1 provide the parts outside the CDR3, is DVKVTQSSRYLVKRTGEKVFLECVQDMDHENMFWYRQDPGLGLRLIYFSYDVKMKEKGDIPEGYSVSREKKERFSLILESASTNQTSMYLCASVLAGGANEQFFGPGTRLTVL.

On this clone itself: The sample carries other DNA sequences with the same CDR3. Written as DNA, the CDR3 is TGTGCCAGCAGCGTAGCGGATACTAACTATGGCTACACCTTC. Translation: CASSVADTNYGYTF. The chain combines TRBV9 with TRBJ1-2; no clear D. V lost 0 bases and J lost 0, with 6 bases in between. CDR3 length: 14 residues. The germline gives CDR1 SGDLS, CDR2 YYNGEE.

This chain links TRBV9 with TRBJ2-3; a weak D match, TRBD2 (6 bases). V was trimmed by 2 bases and J by 0 bases, leaving 13 bases between them. The CDR3 runs 16 residues. Per the germline V gene, CDR1 is SGDLS and CDR2 is YYNGEE. CDR3 region: CASSVRGSSSTDTQYF. Here the CDR3 DNA reads TGTGCCAGCAGCGTTCGGGGGTCCTCTAGCACAGATACGCAGTATTTT.

This sequence joins TRBV9 and TRBJ2-4; TRBD2 matches 13 bases. The CDR3 spans 17 residues. Trimming at V came to 4 bases and at J to 0 bases, leaving 4 bases not matched to a gene. Germline lookup yields CDR1 SGDLS and CDR2 YYNGEE. Here the CDR3 DNA reads TGTGCCAGCAGCCCCCGGACTAGCGGGAGAGCCAAAAACATTCAGTACTTC. Protein sequence: CASSPRTSGRAKNIQYF.

The chain combines TRBV7-2 with TRBJ2-7; a weak D match, TRBD2 (6 bases). The CDR3 runs 14 residues. Germline CDR1 reads SGHTA; CDR2 reads FQGNSA. With 3 bases removed from V and 5 bases from J, the gap between germline ends came to 14 bases. As DNA, the CDR3 is TGTGCCAGCAGCTTCCAGGGAGGAATCGACGAGCAGTACTTC. This encodes CASSFQGGIDEQYF.

This chain links TRBV29-1 with TRBJ1-4; TRBD1 is a possible D gene (5 bases). The CDR3 contains 15 residues. Germline V gives CDR1 SQVTM, CDR2 ANQGSEA. The V end lost 6 bases, the J end lost 4 bases, and 18 bases lay between the germline ends. CDR3 nucleotides: TGCAGCGTCCCCTTGAGTGGGGGGGATAATGAAAAACTGTTTTTT. Its protein is CSVPLSGGDNEKLFF.

The rearrangement links TRBV7-9 to TRBJ2-1; D uncertain. The CDR3 contains 14 residues. Trimming pared 3 bases from V and 5 bases from J, leaving 11 bases between. Germline V CDR1 and CDR2: SEHNR, FQNEAQ (reference sequence). CDR3 DNA sequence: TGTGCCAGCAGCTTGGTTCTGAGAAACAATGAGCAGTTCTTC. Encoded protein: CASSLVLRNNEQFF.

The V gene is TRBV2, the J gene TRBJ2-3, with a possible D match to TRBD1 (5 bases). The V end was cut by 5 bases, the J end by 5 bases, with 8 bases between. The CDR3 runs to 12 residues. Germline values: CDR1 SNHLY, CDR2 FYNNEI. For the CDR3, the DNA is TGTGCCAGCAGTAGACAGCTAGATACGCAGTATTTT. This sequence encodes CASSRQLDTQYF.

The gene calls are TRBV19 and TRBJ1-5, with D uncertain. The CDR3 is 15 residues long. Per germline, CDR1 LNHDA and CDR2 SQIVND (reference sequence). Trimming stripped 1 base from V and 5 bases from J, with 12 bases between. The DNA for the CDR3 is TGTGCCAGTAGTATAGGAGGGAAGGGCGATCAGCCCCAGCATTTT. Protein sequence: CASSIGGKGDQPQHF. The full variable domain, in which reference TRBV19 and TRBJ1-5 provide the parts outside the CDR3, is DGGITQSPKYLFRKEGQNVTLSCEQNLNHDAMYWYRQDPGQGLRLIYYSQIVNDFQKGDIAEGYSVSREKKESFPLTVTSAQKNPTAFYLCASSIGGKGDQPQHFGDGTRLSIL.

The chain is built from TRBV7-9 and TRBJ2-3; D call uncertain. V was pared by 1 base and J by 3 bases, with 5 bases between. Germline V gene sequence: CDR1 SEHNR, CDR2 FQNEAQ (reference sequence). This CDR3 comprises 13 residues. The CDR3 spells CASSLGGTDTQYF. Here the CDR3 DNA reads TGTGCCAGCAGCTTAGGTGGGACAGATACGCAGTATTTT.

With respect to this clone: One junction end does not reproduce the germline sequence, and a read error may be involved. This sequence joins TRBV18 and TRBJ1-5, with D tentatively TRBD1 (6 bases). The CDR3 has 16 amino acids. Germline values: CDR1 KGHSH, CDR2 LQKENI. The CDR3 spells CASSPRRGAYNQPQHF. The CDR3 region has the DNA TGTGCCAGCTCGCCACGCCGGGGGGCATACAATCAGCCCCAGCATTTT.

V and J are TRBV7-2 and TRBJ2-5, with 9 bases identical to TRBD2. CDR3 length: 15 amino acids. The germline gives CDR1 SGHTA, CDR2 FQGNSA. Trimming at V came to 1 base and at J to 4 bases, leaving 4 bases not matched to a gene. CDR3 residues: CASSLGLAGRETQYF. As DNA, the CDR3 is TGTGCCAGCAGCTTAGGGCTAGCGGGGAGAGAGACCCAGTACTTC.

This chain links TRBV5-1 with TRBJ1-1, with TRBD1 matching over 11 bases. CDR1 is SGHRS and CDR2 is YFSETQ in the germline V gene. Germline trimming cut 3 bases from V and 5 bases from J; bases unmatched to any gene: 3. The CDR3 is 14 amino acids. The CDR3 spells CASSSDRGPTEAFF. CDR3 nucleotides: TGCGCCAGCAGCTCGGACAGGGGGCCGACTGAAGCTTTCTTT.

This clone was observed once. CDR3 region: CSARDRDTDTQYF. In DNA form, the CDR3 reads TGCAGCGCCCGGGACAGGGACACAGATACGCAGTATTTT. The chain employs TRBV29-1 and TRBJ2-3, with 9 bases fitting TRBD1. V was clipped by 7 bases and J by 2 bases; unmatched bases: 4. There are 13 residues in the CDR3. Germline CDR1 reads SQVTM; CDR2 reads ANQGSEA.

This rearrangement joins TRBV6-6 to TRBJ2-1, with D unresolved. V was trimmed by 7 bases and J by 8 bases, leaving 18 bases between them. Germline CDR1 reads MNHNY; CDR2 reads SVGAGI (reference sequence). CDR3 length: 14 residues. CDR3 DNA sequence: TGTGCCAGCAATCCCCGCCGTTCGGGCGATGAGCAGTTCTTC. Translating gives CASNPRRSGDEQFF.

This clone was counted between two and nine times. CDR3 residues: CASRQDTYEQYF. DNA for the CDR3: TGTGCCAGCAGGCAGGACACCTACGAGCAGTACTTC. V usage is TRBV2 and J usage is TRBJ2-7; TRBD1 is a possible D gene (5 bases). The CDR3 contains 12 residues. The germline V gene encodes CDR1 SNHLY and CDR2 FYNNEI. V was clipped by 6 bases and J by 2 bases, with 8 bases between them.

This chain links TRBV10-3 with TRBJ2-7; the match to TRBD2 covers 7 bases. The CDR3 has 13 residues. The V segment lost 7 bases and the J segment 5 bases; nucleotides outside the gene matches: 8. The V gene's germline CDR1 is ENHRY and CDR2 SYGVKD. This CDR3 reads CAITQDREDEQYF. The DNA for the CDR3 is TGTGCCATCACCCAGGACCGGGAGGACGAGCAGTACTTC.

V is TRBV10-3 and J is TRBJ2-1; D is unresolved. This CDR3 has 14 amino acids. Germline assignment: CDR1 ENHRY and CDR2 SYGVKD. V dropped 6 bases and J dropped 4 bases, with 13 bases sitting between them. The CDR3 DNA reads as TGTGCCATCAGCTTCGACACGACTTACAATGAGCAGTTCTTC. Translating gives CAISFDTTYNEQFF.

This clone was observed a handful of times. The chain has TRBV7-9 and TRBJ1-1; unclear D gene. CDR3 length: 14 residues. Germline CDR1 SEHNR, CDR2 FQNEAQ (reference sequence). Trimming took 3 bases from V and 2 from J, leaving 10 bases between them. The CDR3 nucleotides are TGTGCCAGCAGCTTCGTGGAGATAAACACTGAAGCTTTCTTT. Protein product: CASSFVEINTEAFF.

The CDR3 here is CASSRRAGSPTDTQYF. CDR3 sequence (DNA): TGTGCCAGCAGCCGACGAGCGGGATCACCCACAGATACGCAGTATTTT. V usage is TRBV7-6 and J usage is TRBJ2-3; the match to TRBD2 covers 7 bases. This CDR3 region has 16 residues. Germline trimming cut 5 bases from V and 2 bases from J; bases unmatched to any gene: 10. Germline CDR1 SGHVS, CDR2 FNYEAQ.

Note on this clone: Its ends do not fully match the called genes, so a read error is possible. The genes are TRBV5-4 and TRBJ1-5; no reliable D call. The CDR3 totals 15 residues. CDR1 and CDR2 (germline): SGHNT, YYREEE (reference sequence). CDR3 DNA sequence: TGCGCCAGCAGCCAAGAATTCAGAGTGAGTCAGCCCCAGCATTTT. It codes for CASSQEFRVSQPQHF.

This clone was picked up a small number of times. This rearrangement joins TRBV6-7 to TRBJ1-1; D is undetermined. TRBV6-7 qualifies as an ORF whose function is uncertain. V lost 5 bases and J 4 bases, leaving 8 bases between the germline ends. The CDR3 runs to 12 residues. The CDR3 loop reads CASSKGFTEAFF. CDR3 DNA: TGTGCCAGCAGTAAGGGTTTCACTGAAGCTTTCTTT.

The chain carries TRBV19 and TRBJ1-2, with TRBD1 identical over 11 bases. This CDR3 region has 15 residues. Germline V gene sequence: CDR1 LNHDA, CDR2 SQIVND (reference sequence). The junction had 4 bases not matched to a gene; V was cut back by 3 bases and J by 4 bases. The CDR3 protein is CASSIRTGGAYGYTF. CDR3 nucleotide sequence: TGTGCCAGTAGTATTCGGACAGGGGGCGCCTATGGCTACACCTTC.

The chain combines TRBV9 with TRBJ2-3; maybe TRBD1 (5 bases). Per germline, CDR1 SGDLS and CDR2 YYNGEE. Trimming pared 1 base from V and 0 bases from J, leaving 12 bases between. The CDR3 loop spans 16 amino acids. This chain's CDR3 is CASSVRQSSSTDTQYF. DNA of the CDR3: TGTGCCAGCAGCGTACGACAGAGCTCTAGCACAGATACGCAGTATTTT. Together with reference TRBV9 and TRBJ2-3, the CDR3 gives the full variable domain: DSGVTQTPKHLITATGQRVTLRCSPRSGDLSVYWYQQSLDQGLQFLIQYYNGEERAKGNILERFSAQQFPDLHSELNLSSLELGDSALYFCASSVRQSSSTDTQYFGPGTRLTVL.

This clone was detected only a few times. The V and J genes are TRBV18 and TRBJ1-1; D remains ambiguous. V was cut by 3 bases and J by 1 base, with 6 bases left in between. The germline CDR1 and CDR2 sequences are KGHSH and LQKENI. This CDR3 has 13 amino acids. CDR3: CASSPSGNTEAFF. The CDR3 coding sequence is TGTGCCAGCTCACCTTCAGGGAACACTGAAGCTTTCTTT.